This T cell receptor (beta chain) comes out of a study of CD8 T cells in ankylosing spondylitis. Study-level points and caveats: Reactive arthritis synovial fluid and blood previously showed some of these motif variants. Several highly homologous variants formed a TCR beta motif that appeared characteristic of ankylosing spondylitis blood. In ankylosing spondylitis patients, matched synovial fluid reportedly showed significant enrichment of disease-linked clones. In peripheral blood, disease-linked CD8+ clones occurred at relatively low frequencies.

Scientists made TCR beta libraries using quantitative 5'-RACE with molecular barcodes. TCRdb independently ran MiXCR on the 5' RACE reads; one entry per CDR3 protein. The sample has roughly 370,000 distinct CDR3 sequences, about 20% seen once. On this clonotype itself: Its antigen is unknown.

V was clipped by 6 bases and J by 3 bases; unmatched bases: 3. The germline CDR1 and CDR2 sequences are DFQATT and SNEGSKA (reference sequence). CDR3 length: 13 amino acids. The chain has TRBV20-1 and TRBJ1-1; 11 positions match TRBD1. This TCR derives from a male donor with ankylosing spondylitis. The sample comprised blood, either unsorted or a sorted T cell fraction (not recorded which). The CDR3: CSARDRGYTEAFF. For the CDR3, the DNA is TGCAGTGCACGGGACAGGGGGTACACTGAAGCTTTCTTT.